This T cell receptor beta chain was sequenced for a study of blood T cell repertoires in COVID-19. How the authors handled the data: The authors estimated nucleated cell counts from reference gene primer amplification. TCRdb keeps only in-frame clones here, not all; method: immunoSEQ multiplex PCR. That table furnishes V, J and clone size, whereas the DNA furnished D and trimming. The repertoire consists of approximately 350,000 clones, with 88% occurring once and the leading ten covering 5.5% to 7.5%. The CDR3 runs 15 residues. Germline-derived CDR1 and CDR2 are MNHEY and SVGAGI. V lost 5 bases, J lost 2 bases, and 7 bases stayed unmatched.

The chain uses TRBV6-5 and TRBJ2-7; TRBD2 aligns across 9 bases. The origin of this receptor is a woman between 65 and 79 years old with COVID-19, enrolled during active disease. Sequencing was performed on peripheral blood. CDR3 residues: CASSHAGGKTYEQYF. CDR3 bases: TGTGCCAGCAGTCACGCGGGGGGGAAGACCTACGAGCAGTACTTC.